This T cell receptor beta chain is drawn from a study of CDR3 diversity in severe acne. TCRdb ran MiXCR on the PCR reads and lists one entry per CDR3 protein. There are tens of thousands of distinct CDR3 sequences in the sample; 50% to 65% occur only once, and 14% lies in the top ten. The V end lost 5 bases, the J end lost 2 bases, and 6 bases lay between the germline ends. This CDR3 spans 12 amino acids. CDR1 and CDR2 (germline): SGHVS, FNYEAQ. The TCR was taken from a male donor in good health, without acne. The specimen was blood. V and J are TRBV7-6 and TRBJ2-5; D is undetermined. The CDR3 DNA follows: TGTGCCAGCAGCCCGACTCAAGAGACCCAGTACTTC. Translation: CASSPTQETQYF.